The source of this T cell receptor (beta chain) is a study of neoadjuvant anti-PD-1 for oral cavity cancer (dated by TCRdb to about 2021). About the study as a whole: Patients mostly received three to four biweekly doses of nivolumab at 3 mg/kg before curative-intent surgical resection. For patients who did not progress, a fourth nivolumab dose was given around day 43, followed by definitive surgical resection on days 50-56. Patients with complete response, partial response or stable disease by RECIST 1.1 were defined as responders, whereas patients with progression were defined as non-responders. The parent correlative cohort included roughly 13 patients, with an approximately 33% response rate.

For deep sequencing, each PBMC sample was run in six replicates, with libraries mostly built from roughly 460 ng of input genomic DNA. The immunoSEQ hsTCRbeta kit was used to prepare TCRbeta libraries according to the manufacturer's instructions. An Illumina NovaSeq 6000 S4 flow cell was used to sequence the final libraries, which had first been combined to 3 nM. On the authors' methods: The immunoSEQ Analyzer handled quality control and preprocessing of the raw data. The analysis was restricted to productive rearrangements, with each unique CDR3 amino acid sequence defining a clonotype. Using the R package tcR, the researchers computed the Gini-Simpson index as their estimate of repertoire clonality. Student's t test was used to compare Gini indices, and Pearson correlation was used to assess associations with tumor size change. TCRdb obtained this table from immuneACCESS and retained in-frame rearrangements with V and J assigned. These tables miss some clones; where compared with another copy, unresolved V genes account for less than half of the shortfall, and the remainder is unexplained. The DNA was the basis for D and trimming; V, J and clone size are from that table. The sample profile shows about 7,000 clones; more than 70% of them were found once. The ten largest clonotypes hold about 3% of the sample.

The germline V gene provides CDR1 SGHRS and CDR2 YFSETQ. The CDR3 spans 14 residues, from the cysteine through the phenylalanine. Only the CDR3 part of the read is kept: 42 bases, read in frame from the first base. V is reduced by 4 bases and J by 8 bases, leaving a spacing of 15 bases between them. Turning to this clone: Its antigen specificity is not known. No base quality values were provided; no much bigger clone lies one nucleotide off.

The sample's time point label, in plain terms: before neoadjuvant nivolumab. Patients had been newly diagnosed with stage II-IVA oral cavity squamous cell carcinoma, and no prior systemic or radiation treatment had been given to the patients. The cohort was composed of patients with HPV-negative, locally advanced oral cavity squamous cell carcinoma. Peripheral blood mononuclear cells were analyzed directly, without maintenance or expansion in culture. The samples were drawn from a longitudinal correlative study tied to a single-arm phase II trial testing neoadjuvant nivolumab in oral cavity squamous cell carcinoma. Subject-matched pre- and post-treatment PBMCs and tumors from three responders and three non-responders were subjected to genomic DNA-based TCRbeta sequencing. Peripheral blood mononuclear cells were collected before nivolumab treatment and again after treatment, at the time of surgery. The Maxwell RSC DNA from Cells kit was used to isolate genomic DNA from PBMCs.

The paper's findings and limits, for the study overall: After neoadjuvant nivolumab, significantly higher T cell clonality (Gini index) was found within PBMCs in non-responders than in responders. Higher pretreatment blood TCRbeta clonality and lower post-treatment tumor TCRbeta clonality were correlated with higher pretreatment blood Treg/Th17 ratios. Only a few patients per response group were included in the TCR analyses, and larger cohorts for validation were called for by the authors.

Material: PBMCs, obtained before nivolumab (anti-PD-1) treatment. The chain couples TRBV5-1 to TRBJ2-2; the D segment could be TRBD1, given 6 matching bases. The TCR comes from a person aged 35-79 years with oral cavity squamous cell carcinoma. The DNA sequence is as follows: TGCGCCAGCAGCCCGGGACACTATTATGGGGAGCTGTTTTTT. This translates into CASSPGHYYGELFF.